Included here is one T cell receptor (beta chain) sequence, with context. Many counts were recorded for this clonotype. Its antigen specificity is not known. No much larger clone is present one base from it, and per-base qualities are unavailable. Trimming at the junction amounts to 3 bases on V and 0 bases on J, and the germline ends lie 12 bases apart. From the cysteine through the phenylalanine, the CDR3 covers 16 amino acids. The kept DNA is CDR3 alone, 48 bases in frame from the first base. This sample is drawn from a study of response to subunit inactivated influenza vaccine (dated by TCRdb to the late 2010s). For the wider study: To follow how T cells responded to a trivalent subunit inactivated influenza vaccine, the researchers relied on deep quantitative profiling of the T cell receptor repertoire.

Overall study outcomes, separate from this receptor: It was suggested by the authors that each seasonal influenza vaccination may recruit only a limited number of new T cells.

Library preparation employed RT-PCR. The listed sequencing device is Illumina HiSeq 2500. Using fastp trimming at Q25 and MiXCR clonotype assembly, TCRdb reanalyzed the public sequencing data and kept in-frame beta chains. CDR3 protein sequences are deduplicated, and each keeps its most common genes and DNA. A total of hundreds of thousands of distinct CDR3 sequences appear in this sample, around a sixth of them only once. Around 10% of the sample belongs to the ten largest clones. This clonotype was sampled from a man in his fifties who received an inactivated influenza vaccine. Donor details come from another sample of the same person, matched by shared clones. The chain links TRBV12-3 or TRBV12-4 with TRBJ1-5; the D gene is not confidently resolved. The source was PBMCs from blood, collected roughly 12 days after vaccination. The sequenced DNA: TGTGCCAGCAGTTTGGGCCGCTACAATAGCAATCAGCCCCAGCATTTT. It translates as CASSLGRYNSNQPQHF.